Ten or more counts support the clone carrying this TCR beta chain. The antigen remains undetermined. Germline assignment: CDR1 SGHRS and CDR2 YFSETQ. The CDR3 contains 14 residues. V was trimmed by 0 bases and J by 5 bases, leaving 9 bases between them. Making the TCR beta libraries involved quantitative 5'-RACE with molecular barcodes. A single record per CDR3 protein comes from TCRdb applying MiXCR to the 5' RACE reads. The repertoire consists of under 200,000 distinct CDR3 sequences, with roughly 10% occurring once and the leading ten covering 25% to 30%. The data derive from a study of CD8 T cells in ankylosing spondylitis. Broader study findings: Reportedly, significant enrichment of disease-linked clones occurred in matched ankylosing spondylitis synovial fluid. Typical of ankylosing spondylitis blood, it appeared, was a TCR beta motif of roughly eight highly homologous variants. Some of the motif variants had earlier been found in reactive arthritis patients' fluid and blood.

The chain couples TRBV5-1 to TRBJ1-5; D not resolved. The source material was blood, either unsorted or a sorted T cell fraction (not recorded which). This TCR came from a male donor with ankylosing spondylitis or in good health (not recorded which). CDR3 bases: TGCGCCAGCAGCTTGGCGGGCGGGGATCAGCCCCAGCATTTT. The encoded protein is CASSLAGGDQPQHF.